This note documents a single TCR beta chain sequence. Clones were read by immunoSEQ multiplex PCR, and TCRdb kept only the in-frame ones, dropping some. The sample holds 89,000 or so clones, around four fifths seen once. This sample is part of a study of radiotherapy plus CTLA-4 blockade in lung cancer. The CDR3 extends over 22 amino acids. Germline V lookup: CDR1 LNHDA, CDR2 SQIVND (reference sequence). The ends lost 5 bases at V and 0 bases at J; junction bases unmatched: 16. Chemo-refractory metastatic non-small-cell lung cancer patients underwent focal radiation alongside CTLA-4 blockade with ipilimumab.

Sample: peripheral blood, taken from a patient treated with radiotherapy plus ipilimumab. The V call is TRBV19, the J call TRBJ2-6, with 13 bases lining up with TRBD2. The receptor was isolated from a human donor with non-small cell lung cancer who had a partial response to radiotherapy plus ipilimumab. CDR3 sequence (DNA): TGTGCCAGTAGTTATCCACAGGGGCGCCGGACTAGCGGGAGCTCTGGGGCCAACGTCCTGACTTTC. Translated: CASSYPQGRRTSGSSGANVLTF.